A selection of T cell receptor beta chains follows, all from one sample in a study of blood T cell repertoires in COVID-19. Sequenced by immunoSEQ multiplex PCR; TCRdb stores in-frame clones only, minus some. The profile shows 25,000 to 30,000 clones, around 90% of them singletons. Input material: peripheral blood. The receptors here all came from a man aged 65 to 79 with acute or convalescent COVID-19. Each CDR3 is given with its conserved first and last residue. Each record gives: D gene, V gene, clone size, J gene, CDR3 DNA, CDR3 protein. D genes are given only for firm matches. Clone size appears in some rows only: once, few, many, or a class for an expanded clone.

D: TRBD2; V: TRBV29-1; size: .; J: TRBJ2-5; DNA: TGCAGCGTTGAAGCCCCGGGGGGAAAAAAAGAGACCCAGTACTTC; CDR3: CSVEAPGGKKETQYF
D: TRBD1; V: TRBV7-9; size: .; J: TRBJ2-7; DNA: TGTGCCAGCAGCTTAATGGGACAGGGGTTTGCCGAGCAGTACTTC; CDR3: CASSLMGQGFAEQYF
D: .; V: TRBV5-4; size: .; J: TRBJ2-3; DNA: TGTGCCAGCAGCTTGGTACTAGACTACCGCACAGATACGCAGTATTTT; CDR3: CASSLVLDYRTDTQYF
D: TRBD1; V: TRBV7-9; size: .; J: TRBJ2-7; DNA: TGTGCCAGCAGCTTAGCCGGAGGACAGGGACGGGTCGAGCAGTACTTC; CDR3: CASSLAGGQGRVEQYF
D: TRBD2; V: TRBV20-1; size: .; J: TRBJ2-5; DNA: TGCAGTGCTAGTCCCCTGTGGGTGGCTAGCGGTCAAGAGACCCAGTACTTC; CDR3: CSASPLWVASGQETQYF
D: TRBD1; V: TRBV9; size: .; J: TRBJ1-5; DNA: TGTGCCAGCAGCGAAGGACAGGATAGCAATCAGCCCCAGCATTTT; CDR3: CASSEGQDSNQPQHF
D: TRBD2; V: TRBV7-9; size: .; J: TRBJ2-7; DNA: TGTGCCAGCAGCTTCGGGGGGGAGCAGTACTTC; CDR3: CASSFGGEQYF
D: TRBD1; V: TRBV11-2; size: .; J: TRBJ2-1; DNA: TGTGCCAGCAGCGTAGACAGGGGACGGAATGAGCAGTTCTTC; CDR3: CASSVDRGRNEQFF
D: .; V: TRBV7-8; size: few; J: TRBJ1-5; DNA: TGTGCCAGCAGCCCCGTCGAGGTTTTACAGCCCCAGCATTTT; CDR3: CASSPVEVLQPQHF
D: .; V: TRBV3-1/TRBV3-2; size: .; J: TRBJ2-7; DNA: TGTGCCAGCAGCCAAGGAGGTGGCGAGCAGTACTTC; CDR3: CASSQGGGEQYF
D: .; V: TRBV3-1/TRBV3-2; size: .; J: TRBJ1-4; DNA: TGTGCCAGCAGCCAACTGAGTAATGAAAAACTGTTTTTT; CDR3: CASSQLSNEKLFF
D: .; V: TRBV6-5; size: .; J: TRBJ1-5; DNA: TGTGCCAGCAGTTACTCGGGAGTCAACAATCAGCCCCAGCATTTT; CDR3: CASSYSGVNNQPQHF
D: .; V: TRBV3-1/TRBV3-2; size: .; J: TRBJ2-3; DNA: TGTGCCAGCAGCCAAGCTGGGGCAAATACGCAGTATTTT; CDR3: CASSQAGANTQYF